The next 8 T cell receptor beta chains were all read from a single sample in a study of regulatory T cells in long-lasting Graves disease. Relying on iRepertoire HTBI primers and Arm-PCR of CDR3 regions, the team built TCR beta libraries. Each CDR3 protein gets one entry after TCRdb re-called the multiplex PCR reads with MiXCR. The sample has 400,000 to 450,000 distinct CDR3 sequences; around 24% are singletons. Time point indicated: persistent/refractory GD, antithyroid drugs over 5 years with positive TRAb. PBMC-derived RNA was used for the TCR library. The sample consisted of peripheral blood mononuclear cells (PBMCs), taken when the disease was refractory, from a patient treated with antithyroid drugs. These receptors were taken from a female donor with Graves disease.

CDR3 sequence: CASSSFGDRDNEQFF. CDR3 in DNA: TGTGCCAGCAGCTCCTTCGGGGATAGGGACAATGAGCAGTTCTTC. The chain employs TRBV11-1 and TRBJ2-1; perhaps TRBD2 as D (5 bases). Trimming removed 4 bases from V and 5 bases from J, with 15 bases in between. Germline V gene sequence: CDR1 SGHAT, CDR2 FQDESV (reference sequence). The CDR3 contains 15 residues. The entire variable domain, with the rest obtained from reference TRBV11-1 and TRBJ2-1, is as follows: EAEVAQSPRYKITEKSQAVAFWCDPISGHATLYWYRQILGQGPELLVQFQDESVVDDSQLPKDRFSAERLKGVDSTLKIQPAELGDSAMYLCASSSFGDRDNEQFFGPGTRLTVL.

There are a few counts of this clonotype. This chain joins TRBV12-3 or TRBV12-4 and TRBJ2-3; 7 nucleotides match TRBD2. Trimming removed 2 bases from V and 4 bases from J; junction bases left unmatched: 9. The CDR3 has 16 residues. For the CDR3, the DNA is TGTGCCAGCAGTTTATGGGCGGGGGTGGGAGCAGATACGCAGTATTTT. Translated: CASSLWAGVGADTQYF.

The chain links TRBV11-3 to TRBJ2-2; D remains ambiguous. CDR3 length: 13 residues. V was shortened by 4 bases and J by 6 bases, with 9 bases between the two germline ends. From germline, CDR1 is SGHNT and CDR2 YENEEA. In nucleotides, the CDR3 is TGTGCCAGCAGCTCAGATTCCCCCGGGGAGCTGTTTTTT. Amino acids: CASSSDSPGELFF.

DNA for the CDR3: TGCGCCAGCAGCTTGGAACTAGCGGGAGTTACCGGGGAGCTGTTTTTT. Residues: CASSLELAGVTGELFF. The chain is built from TRBV5-1 and TRBJ2-2; 11 bases line up with TRBD2. The germline V gene encodes CDR1 SGHRS and CDR2 YFSETQ. The ends lost 0 bases at V and 5 bases at J; junction bases unmatched: 3. CDR3 length: 16 residues.

In this sample, this clonotype turned up a few times. A much larger clone lies a single base off, so this may be a read error. The chain couples TRBV12-3 or TRBV12-4 to TRBJ1-1; the D gene is possibly TRBD1 (5 bases). V was trimmed by 6 bases and J by 1 base, leaving 12 bases between them. The CDR3 is made up of 14 amino acids. CDR3 coding DNA: TGTGCCAGCAGCGAGGGACGAAGGAACACTGAAGCTTTCTTT. Its translation is CASSEGRRNTEAFF.

This clonotype has a count of ten or more. V and J are TRBV6-2 or TRBV6-3 and TRBJ2-4, with 11 bases fitting TRBD2. The J segment lost 4 bases and the V segment lost 2 bases, leaving 4 bases of the junction unmatched. The CDR3 covers 16 residues. CDR1 and CDR2 from the germline V gene are MNHEY and SVGEGT. The CDR3 DNA reads as TGTGCCAGCAGTTACCCTTTAGCGGGAGGGAAAAACATTCAGTACTTC. Translation gives CASSYPLAGGKNIQYF.

This clonotype has a handful of counts. The V and J genes are TRBV7-2 and TRBJ2-5, with 11 nucleotides matching TRBD2. CDR1 and CDR2 (germline): SGHTA, FQGNSA. The CDR3 loop spans 15 amino acids. The junction had 7 bases not matched to a gene; V was cut back by 6 bases and J by 4 bases. DNA for the CDR3: TGTGCCAGCAGACGCCCCGGGACTAGCGGAGAGACCCAGTACTTC. Translation: CASRRPGTSGETQYF.

This clonotype was recorded many times. The J gene is TRBJ2-5, the V gene TRBV7-6; TRBD1 might be the D (5 bases). This CDR3 contains 17 residues. Germline CDR1 SGHVS, CDR2 FNYEAQ. V lost 5 bases, J lost 2 bases, and 21 bases lay in between. The CDR3 DNA sequence: TGTGCCAGCAGCACCCGTCCCCCAGGGTTGGGACAAGAGACCCAGTACTTC. Protein sequence: CASSTRPPGLGQETQYF.